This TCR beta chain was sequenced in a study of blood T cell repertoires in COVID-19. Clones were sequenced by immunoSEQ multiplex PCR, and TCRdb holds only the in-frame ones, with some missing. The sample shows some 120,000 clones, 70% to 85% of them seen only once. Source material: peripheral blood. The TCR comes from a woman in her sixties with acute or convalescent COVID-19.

This chain's CDR3 is CASSKNPGTDTQYF. CDR3 DNA sequence: TGTGCCAGCAGTAAAAACCCCGGGACAGATACGCAGTATTTT. V is TRBV6-5 and J is TRBJ2-3; D not certain. The V and J ends lost 5 bases and 3 bases respectively, with 12 bases between them. CDR1 and CDR2 from the germline V gene are MNHEY and SVGAGI. This CDR3 has 14 residues.